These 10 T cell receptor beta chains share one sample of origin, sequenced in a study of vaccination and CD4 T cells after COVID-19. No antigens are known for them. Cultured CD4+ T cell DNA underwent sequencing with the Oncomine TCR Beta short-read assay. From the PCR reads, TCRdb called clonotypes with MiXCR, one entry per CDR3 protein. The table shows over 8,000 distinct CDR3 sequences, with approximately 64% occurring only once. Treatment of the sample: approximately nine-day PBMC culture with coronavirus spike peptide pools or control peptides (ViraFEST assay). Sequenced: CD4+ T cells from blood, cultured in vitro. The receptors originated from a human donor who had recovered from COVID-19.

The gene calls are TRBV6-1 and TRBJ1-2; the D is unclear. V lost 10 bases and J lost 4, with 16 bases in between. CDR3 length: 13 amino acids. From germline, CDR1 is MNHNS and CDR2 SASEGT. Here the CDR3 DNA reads TGTGCCATCGACACGGACTCTTTCTATGGCTACACCTTC. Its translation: CAIDTDSFYGYTF.

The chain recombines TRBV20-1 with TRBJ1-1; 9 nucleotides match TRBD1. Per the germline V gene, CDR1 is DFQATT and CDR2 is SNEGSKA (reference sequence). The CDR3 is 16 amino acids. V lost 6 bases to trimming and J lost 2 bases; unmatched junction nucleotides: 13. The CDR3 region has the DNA TGCAGTGCGGTGCCCCGAGACAGGGGGAGAAACACTGAAGCTTTCTTT. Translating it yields CSAVPRDRGRNTEAFF.

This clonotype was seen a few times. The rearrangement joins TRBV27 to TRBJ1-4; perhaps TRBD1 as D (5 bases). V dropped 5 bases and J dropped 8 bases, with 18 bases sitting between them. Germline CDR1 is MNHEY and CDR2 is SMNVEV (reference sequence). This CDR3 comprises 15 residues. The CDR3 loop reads CASSKDGGGTEKLFF. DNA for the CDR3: TGTGCCAGCAGTAAGGACGGGGGAGGAACCGAAAAACTGTTTTTT. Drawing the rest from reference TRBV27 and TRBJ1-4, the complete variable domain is EAQVTQNPRYLITVTGKKLTVTCSQNMNHEYMSWYRQDPGLGLRQIYYSMNVEVTDKGDVPEGYKVSRKEKRNFPLILESPSPNQTSLYFCASSKDGGGTEKLFFGSGTQLSVL.

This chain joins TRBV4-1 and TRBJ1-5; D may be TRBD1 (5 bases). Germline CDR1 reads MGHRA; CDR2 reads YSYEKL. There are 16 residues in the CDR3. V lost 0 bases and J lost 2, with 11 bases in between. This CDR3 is CASSQEWGFGNQPQHF. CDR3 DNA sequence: TGCGCCAGCAGCCAAGAATGGGGGTTTGGCAATCAGCCCCAGCATTTT.

The CDR3 nucleotides are TGTGCCAGCAGCCAAATAGGGCCCGGGGGGAACTATGGCTACACCTTC. Amino acid sequence: CASSQIGPGGNYGYTF. V and J are TRBV7-8 and TRBJ1-2, with D perhaps TRBD1 (5 bases). The CDR3 is 16 residues long. The germline V gene has CDR1 SGHVS and CDR2 FQNEAQ. V gave up 5 bases and J gave up 2 bases, with 18 bases separating them. Supplemented by reference TRBV7-8 and TRBJ1-2, the full variable domain reads GAGVSQSPRYKVAKRGQDVALRCDPISGHVSLFWYQQALGQGPEFLTYFQNEAQLDKSGLPSDRFFAERPEGSVSTLKIQRTQQEDSAVYLCASSQIGPGGNYGYTFGSGTRLTVV.

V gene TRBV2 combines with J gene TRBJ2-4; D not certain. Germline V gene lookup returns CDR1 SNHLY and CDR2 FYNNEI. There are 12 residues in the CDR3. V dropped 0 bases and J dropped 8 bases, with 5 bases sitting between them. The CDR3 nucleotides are TGTGCCAGCAGTGAAGCGCTAGACATTCAGTACTTC. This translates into CASSEALDIQYF.

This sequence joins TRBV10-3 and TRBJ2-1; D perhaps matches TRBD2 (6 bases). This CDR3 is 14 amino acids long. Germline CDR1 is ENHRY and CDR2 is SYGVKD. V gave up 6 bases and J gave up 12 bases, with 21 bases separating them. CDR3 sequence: CAISPTGELIPQFF. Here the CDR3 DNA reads TGTGCCATCAGCCCAACGGGGGAGCTCATTCCGCAGTTCTTC.

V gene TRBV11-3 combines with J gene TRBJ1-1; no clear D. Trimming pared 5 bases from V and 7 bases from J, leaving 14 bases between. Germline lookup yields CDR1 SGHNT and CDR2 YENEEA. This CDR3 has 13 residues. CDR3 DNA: TGTGCCAGCAGCGCCCGGGGTTCCGGTGAAGCTTTCTTT. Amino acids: CASSARGSGEAFF.

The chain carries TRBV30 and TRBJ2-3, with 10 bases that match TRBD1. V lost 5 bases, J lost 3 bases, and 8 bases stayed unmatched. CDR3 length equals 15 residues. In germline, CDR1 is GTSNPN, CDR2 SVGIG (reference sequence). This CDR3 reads CAWSGQGIFTDTQYF. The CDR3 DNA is TGTGCCTGGTCGGGACAGGGGATTTTTACAGATACGCAGTATTTT.

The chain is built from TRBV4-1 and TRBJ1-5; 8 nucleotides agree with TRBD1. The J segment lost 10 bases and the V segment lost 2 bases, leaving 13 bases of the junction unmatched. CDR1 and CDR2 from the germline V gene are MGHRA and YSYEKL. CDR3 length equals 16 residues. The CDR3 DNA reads TGCGCCAGCAGCCAATCGGAGGTCAGGGGGCAGAGACCCCAGCATTTT. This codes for CASSQSEVRGQRPQHF.